This section outlines one TCR beta chain sequence together with its context. This record belongs to a study of brain T cells in children with intractable seizures. Sequencing was limited to surgery cases with top T cell transcript signatures in brain tissue. Patients received at least one anti-epileptic drug before surgery. The CDR3 covers 16 residues. With 0 bases removed from V and 0 bases from J, the gap between germline ends came to 15 bases. In germline, CDR1 is GTSNPN, CDR2 SVGIG (reference sequence). The data were produced by immunoSEQ multiplex PCR, yet TCRdb's version contains in-frame clones alone and is incomplete. The sample has roughly 80,000 clones; approximately 89% are singletons.

This TCR was sampled from a girl aged 2-10 years with Rasmussen encephalitis and intractable seizures. The starting material was peripheral blood, obtained at surgery. V and J are TRBV30 and TRBJ2-7, with D maybe TRBD1 (6 bases). This CDR3 reads CAWSVGIGTNSYEQYF. The CDR3 DNA follows: TGTGCCTGGAGTGTCGGTATTGGGACAAACTCCTACGAGCAGTACTTC.